These 32 T cell receptor beta chains share one sample of origin, sequenced in a study of beta chain features in type 1 diabetes. General observations from the study: Moderate yet significant TCRB CDR3 shortening was seen in Type 1 diabetes patients in all four CD4+ subsets.

Expressed TCRB transcripts were sequenced, since all the RNA that had been isolated was reverse transcribed. TCRdb's copy holds only in-frame clones and misses some; the assay was immunoSEQ multiplex PCR. The repertoire holds 600,000 or so clones, with roughly 12% as singletons. Antigens of these TCRs are unknown. Specimen: naive CD4+ T cells from blood. Receptor source: a man between 25 and 39 years old with type 1 diabetes.

The rearrangement joins TRBV7-2 to TRBJ2-1; 9 bases line up with TRBD2. The CDR3 length is 19 residues. The V gene's germline CDR1 is SGHTA and CDR2 FQGNSA. V trimming: 2 bases; J trimming: 5 bases; junction bases outside the gene matches: 16. The DNA of the CDR3 is TGTGCCAGCAGCTTATTGCCCAGCGGGGGGACGAAGAGTCACAATGAGCAGTTCTTC. It is translated as CASSLLPSGGTKSHNEQFF.

V and J are TRBV18 and TRBJ2-1; D gene ambiguous. V was clipped by 3 bases and J by 1 base, with 10 bases between them. This CDR3 is built from 15 residues. The V gene's germline CDR1 is KGHSH and CDR2 LQKENI. The CDR3 nucleotides are TGTGCCAGCTCACCCAGGCCAGGATCCTACAATGAGCAGTTCTTC. Translated: CASSPRPGSYNEQFF.

A few counts support this clone. V is TRBV7-2 and J is TRBJ2-1; D not certain. This CDR3 is built from 14 residues. The germline CDR1 and CDR2 sequences are SGHTA and FQGNSA. Trimming took 1 base from V and 5 from J, leaving 9 bases between them. The CDR3 bases are TGTGCCAGCAGCTTAGGGAGACGGAACAATGAGCAGTTCTTC. It codes for CASSLGRRNNEQFF.

This chain connects TRBV7-9 to TRBJ1-3; D gene uncertain. The CDR3 spans 14 residues. CDR1 and CDR2 from the germline V gene are SEHNR and FQNEAQ (reference sequence). V was cut by 3 bases and J by 4 bases, with 10 bases left in between. The CDR3 loop reads CASSFPSIGNTIYF. CDR3 bases: TGTGCCAGCAGCTTCCCTTCAATCGGAAACACCATATATTTT.

For this clone: Other DNA sequences from this sample encode an identical CDR3 as well. J is TRBJ1-1 and V is TRBV7-2, with TRBD1 identical over 8 bases. The CDR3 runs to 13 residues. The junction had 1 base not matched to a gene; V was cut back by 4 bases and J by 3 bases. CDR1 is SGHTA, CDR2 FQGNSA, per germline. Here the CDR3 reads CASSSQGDTEAFF. CDR3 bases: TGTGCCAGCAGCTCACAGGGGGACACTGAAGCTTTCTTT.

This clone was observed a few times. The CDR3 nucleotides read TGTGCCAGCAGCTCGGGACTTTACACCGGGGAGCTGTTTTTT. It specifies CASSSGLYTGELFF. The chain has TRBV7-6 and TRBJ2-2; TRBD2 is a possible D gene (6 bases). There are 14 residues in the CDR3. The V and J ends lost 4 bases and 3 bases respectively, with 9 bases between them. Germline CDR1 reads SGHVS; CDR2 reads FNYEAQ.

This clone was detected only a few times. This chain joins TRBV2 and TRBJ2-7; D uncertain. Germline V gives CDR1 SNHLY, CDR2 FYNNEI. With 6 bases removed from V and 1 base from J, the gap between germline ends came to 13 bases. The CDR3 is made up of 14 amino acids. The CDR3 protein is CASSPRSVSYEQYF. Here the CDR3 DNA reads TGTGCCAGCAGCCCCAGGAGCGTATCCTACGAGCAGTACTTC.

The table lists this clone with a few counts. This chain links TRBV5-6 with TRBJ2-5, with 7 nucleotides matching TRBD2. With V trimmed by 5 bases and J by 13 bases, 14 bases remained unmatched. CDR3 length: 13 residues. CDR1 and CDR2 from the germline V gene are SGHDT and YYEEEE. CDR3 loop: CASSYLAGPTWYF. CDR3 nucleotide sequence: TGTGCCAGCAGTTATTTAGCGGGTCCTACGTGGTACTTC. Full variable domain (remainder filled in from reference TRBV5-6 and TRBJ2-5): DAGVTQSPTHLIKTRGQQVTLRCSPKSGHDTVSWYQQALGQGPQFIFQYYEEEERQRGNFPDRFSGHQFPNYSSELNVNALLLGDSALYLCASSYLAGPTWYFGPGTRLLVL.

This clone has only a few counts. This sequence joins TRBV2 and TRBJ1-1; D gene unclear. Between the trimmed V and J ends, which lost 6 bases and 7 bases, there was a span of 12 bases. The germline gives CDR1 SNHLY, CDR2 FYNNEI. There are 12 residues in the CDR3. The CDR3 DNA reads as TGTGCCAGCAGGGTTTTAGGTGGTGAAGCTTTCTTT. It translates to CASRVLGGEAFF.

This clone showed up just a few times. The rearrangement uses TRBV28 and TRBJ2-1; the D is unclear. Germline V gene data show CDR1 as MDHEN and CDR2 as SYDVKM. The CDR3 runs to 14 residues. V was cut by 5 bases and J by 9 bases, with 17 bases left in between. The CDR3 loop reads CASSPHGSLGEQFF. DNA of the CDR3: TGTGCCAGCAGTCCTCACGGATCTTTGGGTGAGCAGTTCTTC. Full variable domain (missing parts from reference TRBV28 and TRBJ2-1): DVKVTQSSRYLVKRTGEKVFLECVQDMDHENMFWYRQDPGLGLRLIYFSYDVKMKEKGDIPEGYSVSREKKERFSLILESASTNQTSMYLCASSPHGSLGEQFFGPGTRLTVL.

This clone has a handful of counts. The chain uses TRBV4-2 and TRBJ2-1, with unresolved D. The germline gives CDR1 LGHNA, CDR2 YNFKEQ. This CDR3 comprises 15 residues. V lost 0 bases and J lost 1, with 7 bases in between. This chain's CDR3 is CASSQESGSYNEQFF. DNA for the CDR3: TGTGCCAGCAGCCAAGAGAGTGGTTCCTACAATGAGCAGTTCTTC.

This rearrangement joins TRBV18 to TRBJ2-1, with a weak D call TRBD2 (5 bases). Germline CDR1 reads KGHSH; CDR2 reads LQKENI. The V end was cut by 4 bases, the J end by 1 base, with 11 bases between. This CDR3 is built from 15 residues. The chain's CDR3 is CASSQLRESYNEQFF. The CDR3, as DNA: TGTGCCAGCTCACAGTTGAGGGAGTCCTACAATGAGCAGTTCTTC. The entire variable domain, with the rest obtained from reference TRBV18 and TRBJ2-1, is as follows: NAGVMQNPRHLVRRRGQEARLRCSPMKGHSHVYWYRQLPEEGLKFMVYLQKENIIDESGMPKERFSAEFPKEGPSILRIQQVVRGDSAAYFCASSQLRESYNEQFFGPGTRLTVL.

The sample holds a few counts of this clone. The gene calls are TRBV13 and TRBJ2-2; 7 bases fit TRBD1. Germline CDR1 and CDR2: PRHDT and FYEKMQ (reference sequence). The CDR3 contains 15 residues. With 2 bases clipped from V and 1 base from J, the junction kept 1 base outside the gene matches. CDR3 sequence reads: CASSLRDRNTGELFF. The DNA for the CDR3 is TGTGCCAGCAGCTTAAGGGACAGGAACACCGGGGAGCTGTTTTTT.

The table lists this clone with a few counts. The chain uses TRBV2 and TRBJ1-3; D is unresolved. The CDR3 runs 13 residues. Deletions cut 7 bases from V and 1 base from J, with 8 bases between. Germline V gene sequence: CDR1 SNHLY, CDR2 FYNNEI. CDR3 in DNA: TGTGCCAGCACAACAGAGTCTGGAAACACCATATATTTT. Protein sequence: CASTTESGNTIYF.

This clone was counted a few times. This rearrangement joins TRBV6-1 to TRBJ1-5; no firm D call. Germline CDR1 reads MNHNS; CDR2 reads SASEGT. The V end was cut by 1 base, the J end by 7 bases, with 11 bases between. The CDR3 is 14 amino acids. CDR3 sequence reads: CASSEVEGRQPQHF. CDR3 in DNA: TGTGCCAGCAGTGAAGTTGAAGGGCGGCAGCCCCAGCATTTT.

This clone occurred once. The chain uses TRBV5-1 and TRBJ1-3, with D unresolved. V was cut by 0 bases and J by 0 bases, with 10 bases left in between. Germline V gene data show CDR1 as SGHRS and CDR2 as YFSETQ. The CDR3 loop spans 16 amino acids. The CDR3 nucleotides are TGCGCCAGCAGCTTGGGCCAGTTTCTCTCTGGAAACACCATATATTTT. Its protein is CASSLGQFLSGNTIYF.

The chain carries TRBV7-9 and TRBJ2-5; D perhaps matches TRBD2 (6 bases). Per the germline V gene, CDR1 is SEHNR and CDR2 is FQNEAQ (reference sequence). The V end was cut by 0 bases, the J end by 3 bases, with 20 bases between. The CDR3 length is 18 residues. In DNA, the CDR3 is TGTGCCAGCAGCTTAGCGTATGATTCCGGGACGGGGGAAGAGACCCAGTACTTC. Its translation is CASSLAYDSGTGEETQYF.

This clone has a single count. The chain is built from TRBV27 and TRBJ2-1, with a possible D match to TRBD1 (5 bases). CDR1 is MNHEY, CDR2 SMNVEV, per germline (reference sequence). Trimming removed 5 bases from V and 5 bases from J, with 16 bases in between. The CDR3 covers 15 residues. The CDR3 region is CASSKKGFPDNEQFF. The CDR3 DNA is TGTGCCAGCAGTAAAAAGGGGTTCCCCGACAATGAGCAGTTCTTC.

V usage is TRBV19 and J usage is TRBJ1-2; no firm D call. Between the trimmed V and J ends, which lost 7 bases and 2 bases, there was a span of 17 bases. CDR1 LNHDA and CDR2 SQIVND come from the germline V gene (reference sequence). There are 15 residues in the CDR3. CDR3 loop: CASTLSKTGNYGYTF. The CDR3 DNA reads as TGTGCCAGTACCCTCTCCAAAACCGGGAACTATGGCTACACCTTC.

The rearrangement joins TRBV11-2 to TRBJ2-3; 9 bases match TRBD1. The CDR3 is 15 amino acids. From germline, CDR1 is SGHAT and CDR2 FQNNGV. Germline trimming cut 5 bases from V and 2 bases from J; bases unmatched to any gene: 5. The CDR3 reads CASSMGQGYTDTQYF. DNA for the CDR3: TGTGCCAGCAGCATGGGACAGGGTTACACAGATACGCAGTATTTT.

The gene calls are TRBV7-2 and TRBJ2-4; TRBD2 might be the D (5 bases). The germline V gene encodes CDR1 SGHTA and CDR2 FQGNSA. Trimming pared 0 bases from V and 9 bases from J, leaving 12 bases between. The CDR3 has 14 residues. Here the CDR3 reads CASSLAGVGGIQYF. DNA for the CDR3: TGTGCCAGCAGCTTAGCCGGGGTTGGCGGCATTCAGTACTTC.

This clone occurred a few times. The rearrangement uses TRBV14 and TRBJ1-4; D remains unclear. Germline V gene lookup returns CDR1 SGHDN and CDR2 FVKESK. The CDR3 contains 14 residues. V lost 3 bases, J lost 8 bases, and 13 bases lay in between. CDR3 bases: TGTGCCAGCAGCCAGCACGGCGGATTAGAAAAACTGTTTTTT. It codes for CASSQHGGLEKLFF.

This rearrangement joins TRBV6-5 to TRBJ1-2, with D tentatively TRBD1 (5 bases). V was clipped by 8 bases and J by 8 bases, with 15 bases between them. The CDR3 totals 12 residues. Germline CDR1 and CDR2: MNHEY and SVGAGI. The CDR3 here is CASGQGSGGYTF. The CDR3 DNA follows: TGTGCCAGCGGGCAGGGTTCAGGCGGCTACACCTTC.

This clone was picked up a small number of times. The rearrangement links TRBV30 to TRBJ2-7; 9 nucleotides line up with TRBD2. Germline trimming cut 0 bases from V and 3 bases from J; bases unmatched to any gene: 6. The CDR3 is 15 residues long. Germline CDR1 is GTSNPN and CDR2 is SVGIG (reference sequence). CDR3 sequence: CAWSVGLARYYEQYF. The CDR3 nucleotides read TGTGCCTGGAGTGTAGGACTAGCGAGGTACTACGAGCAGTACTTC.

V and J are TRBV15 and TRBJ1-2, with D possibly being TRBD1 (6 bases). CDR3 length: 15 residues. Trimming took 4 bases from V and 2 from J, leaving 14 bases between them. In germline, CDR1 is LNHNV, CDR2 YYDKDF (reference sequence). This chain's CDR3 is CATSTPDRMNYGYTF. In DNA form, the CDR3 reads TGTGCCACCAGCACCCCTGACAGGATGAACTATGGCTACACCTTC.

This clone was seen a handful of times. V gene TRBV4-3 combines with J gene TRBJ2-1; TRBD2 aligns across 10 bases. CDR1 is LGHNA, CDR2 YSLEER, per germline. After removal of 1 base from V and 0 bases from J, the junction contained 0 bases not matched to a gene. The CDR3 covers 16 residues. CDR3 protein: CASSQASGGSYNEQFF. CDR3 bases: TGCGCCAGCAGCCAAGCTAGCGGGGGCTCCTACAATGAGCAGTTCTTC.

This clone turned up a few times. The chain recombines TRBV6-5 with TRBJ1-6, with 9 nucleotides matching TRBD1. The germline CDR1 and CDR2 sequences are MNHEY and SVGAGI. The CDR3 has 15 residues. Trimming took 0 bases from V and 8 from J; bases not matched to a gene: 2. The CDR3 bases are TGTGCCAGCAGTTACTCGGGACAGGGAGATTCACCCCTCCACTTT. Translated: CASSYSGQGDSPLHF.

This clone was found a few times. The chain recombines TRBV19 with TRBJ2-6, with a weak D call TRBD2 (6 bases). This CDR3 contains 17 residues. V was clipped by 3 bases and J by 0 bases, with 12 bases between them. Germline V gives CDR1 LNHDA, CDR2 SQIVND (reference sequence). The CDR3 loop reads CASSIGGTASGANVLTF. In nucleotides, the CDR3 is TGTGCCAGTAGTATCGGCGGGACGGCCTCTGGGGCCAACGTCCTGACTTTC.

The table lists this clone with a few counts. This sample also contains other DNA sequences that code for the same CDR3. The chain is built from TRBV9 and TRBJ2-5; D gene uncertain. Germline V gene lookup returns CDR1 SGDLS and CDR2 YYNGEE. Trimming cost V 2 bases and J 1 base, with 9 bases left between them. The CDR3 length is 14 residues. In nucleotides, the CDR3 is TGTGCCAGCAGCGTCCTAGGGCTCCAAGAGACCCAGTACTTC. This encodes CASSVLGLQETQYF.

There are a few counts of this clone. The V call is TRBV29-1, the J call TRBJ1-1, with a tentative D call TRBD1 (6 bases). CDR1 is SQVTM, CDR2 ANQGSEA, per germline. The CDR3 sequence is 13 residues long. V dropped 6 bases and J dropped 0 bases, with 11 bases sitting between them. CDR3 in amino acids: CSVKTGLNTEAFF. The CDR3 bases are TGCAGCGTGAAAACAGGGCTGAACACTGAAGCTTTCTTT.

As to this clone: Other nucleotide sequences in the sample specify the same CDR3. The chain recombines TRBV30 with TRBJ2-2; D not certain. The length of the CDR3 is 13 residues. The germline gives CDR1 GTSNPN, CDR2 SVGIG (reference sequence). The germline V and J ends were trimmed by 0 bases and 3 bases, with 5 bases remaining between them. The CDR3 spells CAWSVRDTGELFF. The CDR3 nucleotides read TGTGCCTGGAGTGTACGGGACACCGGGGAGCTGTTTTTT.

This clone occurred a few times. V gene TRBV5-1 combines with J gene TRBJ1-5; no definite D call. The CDR3 spans 15 residues. V dropped 4 bases and J dropped 4 bases, with 15 bases sitting between them. Germline CDR1 reads SGHRS; CDR2 reads YFSETQ. CDR3 in DNA: TGCGCCAGCAGCCTATCAGGAGGTGAGAATCAGCCCCAGCATTTT. This encodes CASSLSGGENQPQHF.